The clone carrying this T cell receptor (beta chain) was seen ten or more times. Its matching antigen is unknown. The data were obtained in a study of neurological immune-mediated disorders. Overall study findings and caveats: HTLV-1-associated myelopathy had the most TCR clonal expansion, whereas multiple sclerosis had the least (lower than in healthy controls).

TCRdb passed the 5' RACE reads through MiXCR, listing each CDR3 protein once. The sample shows about 28,000 distinct CDR3 sequences, over 10% of them seen only once. Blood bank volunteers in Maryland, USA, served as healthy controls. The unsorted libraries were produced from 2 million PBMCs held at -80 C. This clonotype was obtained from a woman in her fifties or sixties in good health. Sequenced input: PBMCs.

The CDR3 loop is CASSRVSGVLQETQYF. CDR3 bases: TGCGCCAGCAGCAGAGTTAGCGGGGTCCTCCAAGAGACCCAGTACTTC. The chain combines TRBV5-1 with TRBJ2-5; 8 bases fit TRBD2. V dropped 4 bases and J dropped 1; count of bases not matched to a gene: 9. The germline V gene encodes CDR1 SGHRS and CDR2 YFSETQ. The CDR3 extends over 16 amino acids.